This TCR beta chain is drawn from a study of control samples from healthy donors and cancer patients. The CDR3 consists of 15 residues. V gave up 10 bases and J gave up 7 bases, with 25 bases separating them. Germline CDR1 reads WNHNN; CDR2 reads SYGVQD (reference sequence). Profiling relied on immunoSEQ multiplex PCR, and the TCRdb table lists in-frame clones only, not all of them. The repertoire holds around 230,000 clones, with over 90% as singletons. The sample was blood. V and J are TRBV10-1 and TRBJ1-1; possibly TRBD1 for D (6 bases). The sequence was collected from a middle-aged man in good health. Here the CDR3 DNA reads TGCGCCACTACAGGGATAGGGGCTAAGTGGGGTGAAGCTTTCTTT. Its translation: CATTGIGAKWGEAFF.